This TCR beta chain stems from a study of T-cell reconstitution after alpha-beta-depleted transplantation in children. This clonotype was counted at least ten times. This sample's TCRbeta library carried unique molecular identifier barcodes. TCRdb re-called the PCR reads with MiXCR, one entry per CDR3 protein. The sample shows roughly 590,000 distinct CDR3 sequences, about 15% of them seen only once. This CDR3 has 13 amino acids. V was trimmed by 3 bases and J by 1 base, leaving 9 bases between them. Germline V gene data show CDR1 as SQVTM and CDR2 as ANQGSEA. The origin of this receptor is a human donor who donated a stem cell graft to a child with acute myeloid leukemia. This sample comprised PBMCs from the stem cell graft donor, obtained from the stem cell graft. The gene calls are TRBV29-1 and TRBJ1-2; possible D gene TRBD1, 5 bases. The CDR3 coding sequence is TGCAGCGTTGACCCACAGGATAACTATGGCTACACCTTC. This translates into CSVDPQDNYGYTF.